The 14 T cell receptor beta chains below all came from one sample that was sequenced in a study of CD39 and CD103 CD8 tumor-infiltrating T cells. TCRdb keeps only in-frame clones here, not all; method: immunoSEQ multiplex PCR. The sample carries about 15,000 clones, around nine tenths recorded once. Sequencing was done on a sample of CD8+ T cells sorted from blood. Regarding subset: total memory CD8 T cells (CD45RA-CCR7+/-) from blood or uninvolved lymph node. The receptors derive from a human donor with head and neck squamous cell carcinoma.

The chain has TRBV10-1 and TRBJ2-1; TRBD1 matches 9 bases. The CDR3 length is 17 residues. The V gene's germline CDR1 is WNHNN and CDR2 SYGVQD (reference sequence). Trimming removed 4 bases from V and 9 bases from J; junction bases left unmatched: 16. This CDR3 reads CASSGHSQRTGDSEQFF. For the CDR3, the DNA is TGCGCCAGCAGTGGCCATTCGCAGAGGACAGGGGACAGTGAGCAGTTCTTC.

The chain is built from TRBV6-1 and TRBJ2-7, with unresolved D. CDR1 is MNHNS and CDR2 is SASEGT in the germline V gene. Trimming removed 3 bases at V and 3 bases at J, with 18 bases between. The length of the CDR3 is 16 residues. Written as DNA, the CDR3 is TGTGCCAGCAGTGATCTCCATGCAGATCTTTACTACGAGCAGTACTTC. Translated: CASSDLHADLYYEQYF.

This clone has only a few counts. The chain joins TRBV10-1 to TRBJ2-7; 8 bases map to TRBD1. Trimming removed 6 bases from V and 6 bases from J; junction bases left unmatched: 7. The CDR3 covers 13 residues. Looked up from germline, CDR1 is WNHNN and CDR2 is SYGVQD (reference sequence). CDR3 bases: TGCGCCAGCAGCCAGGGGGCCCGCTCCGAGCAGTACTTC. Protein sequence: CASSQGARSEQYF.

This sequence joins TRBV19 and TRBJ2-4; D might be TRBD1 or TRBD2, each matching 5 bases. V was shortened by 6 bases and J by 6 bases, with 15 bases between the two germline ends. The CDR3 extends over 14 amino acids. The V gene's germline CDR1 is LNHDA and CDR2 SQIVND (reference sequence). The CDR3 protein is CASSRAAGGNIQYF. CDR3 DNA: TGTGCCAGTAGCAGGGCCGCAGGAGGAAACATTCAGTACTTC. Full variable domain (rest looked up from reference TRBV19 and TRBJ2-4): DGGITQSPKYLFRKEGQNVTLSCEQNLNHDAMYWYRQDPGQGLRLIYYSQIVNDFQKGDIAEGYSVSREKKESFPLTVTSAQKNPTAFYLCASSRAAGGNIQYFGAGTRLSVL.

This chain connects TRBV9 to TRBJ2-2, with a tentative D call TRBD2 (6 bases). Germline CDR1 reads SGDLS; CDR2 reads YYNGEE. CDR3 length: 17 amino acids. Trimming stripped 3 bases from V and 1 base from J, with 16 bases between. The CDR3: CASSDTKGLVNTGELFF. In DNA form, the CDR3 reads TGTGCCAGCAGCGATACTAAGGGACTCGTGAACACCGGGGAGCTGTTTTTT.

The chain combines TRBV5-1 with TRBJ2-3; D perhaps matches TRBD1 (5 bases). Deletions cut 0 bases from V and 7 bases from J, with 12 bases between. The CDR3 contains 14 residues. Germline lookup yields CDR1 SGHRS and CDR2 YFSETQ. This CDR3 reads CASSLVDSKNTQYF. CDR3 bases: TGCGCCAGCAGCTTGGTAGACAGCAAAAATACGCAGTATTTT.

CDR3 sequence: CASSPVATEAFF. CDR3 nucleotide sequence: TGTGCCAGCAGCCCGGTGGCCACTGAAGCTTTCTTT. This chain connects TRBV7-9 to TRBJ1-1, with D hard to call. Trimming removed 5 bases from V and 4 bases from J, with 8 bases in between. CDR1 is SEHNR, CDR2 FQNEAQ, per germline (reference sequence). CDR3 length equals 12 residues.

This clone was picked up one time. This chain uses TRBV5-4 with TRBJ2-2, with 12 positions matching TRBD1. The V segment lost 4 bases and the J segment 6 bases; nucleotides outside the gene matches: 7. Germline V gene sequence: CDR1 SGHNT, CDR2 YYREEE (reference sequence). The CDR3 spans 16 residues. The chain's CDR3 is CASSVPGQGAPGELFF. The CDR3 DNA is TGTGCCAGCAGCGTACCGGGACAGGGGGCGCCCGGGGAGCTGTTTTTT.

The gene calls are TRBV7-9 and TRBJ1-1; D unresolved. Trimming shortened V by 1 base and J by 6 bases, and 6 bases separated the two germline ends. This CDR3 is 12 amino acids long. From germline, CDR1 is SEHNR and CDR2 FQNEAQ (reference sequence). CDR3 DNA: TGTGCCAGCAGCTTAGAAGGACCTGAAGCTTTCTTT. Amino acids: CASSLEGPEAFF.

The chain uses TRBV11-2 and TRBJ2-7; D may be TRBD1 or TRBD2 (6 bases each). CDR1 SGHAT and CDR2 FQNNGV come from the germline V gene. Deletions cut 4 bases from V and 2 bases from J, with 15 bases between. There are 15 residues in the CDR3. CDR3 amino acids: CASSYGGRVAYEQYF. CDR3 in DNA: TGTGCCAGCAGCTACGGGGGCAGGGTCGCCTACGAGCAGTACTTC.

The chain links TRBV6-5 to TRBJ2-7, with a weak D call TRBD2 (5 bases). The CDR3 extends over 14 amino acids. V lost 5 bases, J lost 3 bases, and 14 bases lay in between. Germline V gene sequence: CDR1 MNHEY, CDR2 SVGAGI. The DNA of the CDR3 is TGTGCCAGCAGTACCCGGACGGGGTTCTACGAGCAGTACTTC. Translating gives CASSTRTGFYEQYF.

The V call is TRBV5-8, the J call TRBJ2-2; no reliable D call. Germline-derived CDR1 and CDR2 are SGHTS and YDEGEE. CDR3 length equals 11 residues. Trimming shortened V by 7 bases and J by 6 bases, and 7 bases separated the two germline ends. CDR3 coding DNA: TGTGCCAGCGGATGGCCCGGGGAGCTGTTTTTT. Amino acid sequence: CASGWPGELFF. The full variable domain, completed using reference TRBV5-8 and TRBJ2-2, is EAGVTQSPTHLIKTRGQQATLRCSPISGHTSVYWYQQALGLGLQFLLWYDEGEERNRGNFPPRFSGRQFPNYSSELNVNALELEDSALYLCASGWPGELFFGEGSRLTVL.

For the CDR3, the DNA is TGTGCCAGCAGCTTCTTTACAAACACTGAAGCTTTCTTT. Its translation: CASSFFTNTEAFF. The chain has TRBV5-5 and TRBJ1-1; D not certain. Germline V gene lookup returns CDR1 SGHKS and CDR2 YYEKEE (reference sequence). This CDR3 is 13 amino acids long. Trimming took off 2 bases at V and 2 bases at J, with 7 bases between the two ends. The full variable domain, completed using reference TRBV5-5 and TRBJ1-1, is DAGVTQSPTHLIKTRGQQVTLRCSPISGHKSVSWYQQVLGQGPQFIFQYYEKEERGRGNFPDRFSARQFPNYSSELNVNALLLGDSALYLCASSFFTNTEAFFGQGTRLTVV.

The chain joins TRBV10-3 to TRBJ2-7; D perhaps matches TRBD1 (6 bases). Germline CDR1 ENHRY, CDR2 SYGVKD. The V gene lost 4 bases and the J gene lost 6 bases, with 16 bases spanning the gap. The CDR3 runs to 14 residues. The CDR3 loop is CAISAVQGSGEQYF. The DNA of the CDR3 is TGTGCCATCAGTGCGGTCCAGGGGAGTGGCGAGCAGTACTTC.